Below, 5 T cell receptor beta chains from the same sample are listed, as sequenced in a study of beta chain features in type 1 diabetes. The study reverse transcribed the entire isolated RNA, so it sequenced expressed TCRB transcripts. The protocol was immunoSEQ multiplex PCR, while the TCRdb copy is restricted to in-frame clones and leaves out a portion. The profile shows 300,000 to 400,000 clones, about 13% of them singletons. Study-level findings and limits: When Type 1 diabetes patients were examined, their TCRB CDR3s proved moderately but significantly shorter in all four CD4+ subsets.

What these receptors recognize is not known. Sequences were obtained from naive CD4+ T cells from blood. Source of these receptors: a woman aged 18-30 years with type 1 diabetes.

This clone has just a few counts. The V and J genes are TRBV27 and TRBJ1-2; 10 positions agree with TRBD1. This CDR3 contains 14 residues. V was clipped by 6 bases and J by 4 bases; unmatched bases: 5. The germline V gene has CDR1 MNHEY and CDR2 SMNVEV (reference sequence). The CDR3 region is CASSRDRGLYGYTF. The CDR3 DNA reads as TGTGCCAGCAGCCGAGACAGGGGGCTCTATGGCTACACCTTC.

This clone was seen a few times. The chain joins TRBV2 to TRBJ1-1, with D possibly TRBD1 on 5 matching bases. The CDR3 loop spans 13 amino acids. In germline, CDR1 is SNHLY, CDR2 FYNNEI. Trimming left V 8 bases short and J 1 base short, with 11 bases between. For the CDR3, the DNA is TGTGCCAGCGGCTTAGACAGGAACACTGAAGCTTTCTTT. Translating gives CASGLDRNTEAFF. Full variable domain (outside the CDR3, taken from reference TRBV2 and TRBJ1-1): EPEVTQTPSHQVTQMGQEVILRCVPISNHLYFYWYRQILGQKVEFLVSFYNNEISEKSEIFDDQFSVERPDGSNFTLKIRSTKLEDSAMYFCASGLDRNTEAFFGQGTRLTVV.

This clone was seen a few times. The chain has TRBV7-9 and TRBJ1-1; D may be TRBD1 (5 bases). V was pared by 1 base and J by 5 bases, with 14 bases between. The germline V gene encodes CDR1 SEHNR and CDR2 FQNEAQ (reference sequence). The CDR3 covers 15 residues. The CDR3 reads CASSLGQGGPTEAFF. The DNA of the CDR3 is TGTGCCAGCAGCTTAGGGCAGGGTGGCCCGACTGAAGCTTTCTTT.

The CDR3 reads CASSPRRGTSGRAVDTQYF. In nucleotides, the CDR3 is TGTGCCAGCAGTCCCCGTAGAGGGACTAGCGGGAGGGCCGTAGATACGCAGTATTTT. The chain joins TRBV27 to TRBJ2-3, with 16 bases that match TRBD2. CDR1 MNHEY and CDR2 SMNVEV come from the germline V gene (reference sequence). CDR3 length equals 19 residues. Trimming removed 5 bases from V and 5 bases from J; junction bases left unmatched: 13.

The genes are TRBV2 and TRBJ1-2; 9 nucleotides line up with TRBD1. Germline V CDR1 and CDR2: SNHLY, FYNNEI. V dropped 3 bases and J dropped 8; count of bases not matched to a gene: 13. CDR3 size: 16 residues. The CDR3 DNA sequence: TGTGCCAGCAGTGAGTTCCGGGACAGGGTTATCTACGGCTACACCTTC. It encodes CASSEFRDRVIYGYTF.